The entry below gives a single TCR beta chain sequence along with its context. There are many counts of this clonotype. The antigen this receptor binds is unknown. It has no much larger one-base neighbor in the sample; base qualities were not kept. This sample is drawn from a study of CD8 T cells in ankylosing spondylitis (dated by TCRdb to the late 2010s). At the level of the whole study: To find TCR variants linked to disease, the study profiled T cell receptor beta repertoires in ankylosing spondylitis patients and healthy donors. The full study cohort was made up of about 24 ankylosing spondylitis patients and 95 to 130 healthy donors. Peripheral blood was sampled, and synovial fluid was also collected from ankylosing spondylitis patients.

CDR1 and CDR2 (SGHRS, YFSETQ) derive from the germline V gene. The germline ends are 9 bases apart after V is trimmed by 3 bases and J by 2 bases. The CDR3 contains 13 residues, cysteine and phenylalanine counted. Only CDR3 DNA is held: 39 bases, read in frame from base 1. What the research found in general, with its limitations: A TCR beta motif made up of 7 to 9 highly homologous amino acid variants appeared to be characteristic of blood from ankylosing spondylitis patients. Significant enrichment of the disease-linked clones was reported in matched synovial fluid samples from ankylosing spondylitis patients. Some motif variants had previously been reported in the synovial fluid and blood of reactive arthritis patients, which suggests shared mechanisms of disease initiation. The disease-linked clones showed a CD8+ phenotype and occurred at relatively low frequencies in peripheral blood.

The sequencer listed for this sample is Illumina HiSeq 2500. Quantitative 5'-RACE with molecular barcodes was the method used to prepare the TCR beta libraries. The original methods were these. To identify disease-linked TCR variants, a new computational method was used, one built on a probabilistic model of VDJ rearrangement. In-frame beta chains were kept once TCRdb had trimmed the public reads at Q25 with fastp and called clones with MiXCR. Entries that share a CDR3 protein sequence are merged under the most common genes and DNA. What appears here as the V and J calls and clone size reflects TCRdb's work, not the paper's. The sample has roughly 150,000 distinct CDR3 sequences on record, roughly 10% of them singletons. The top ten constitute around 16% of the sample.

Sequenced material: blood, either unsorted or a sorted T cell fraction (not recorded which). The clonotype comes from a female donor with ankylosing spondylitis or in good health (not recorded which). The rearrangement joined TRBV5-1 to TRBJ2-7, with no reliable assignment of the D segment. The DNA sequence is given as TGCGCCAGCAGCTCGCTCCCGACCTACGAGCAGTACTTC. This codes for CASSSLPTYEQYF.